This T cell receptor beta chain originates from a study of monozygotic twins with cystic fibrosis. Study observations and caveats: In 13 of 16 pairs, V gene usage was closest to the co-twin's.

Comment on this clone: Its antigen is still unknown.

Clones were sequenced by immunoSEQ multiplex PCR, and TCRdb holds only the in-frame ones, with some missing. The sample carries 30,000 to 35,000 clones, approximately 67% recorded once. This CDR3 is 11 amino acids long. J was trimmed by 3 bases and V by 8 bases; bases with no gene match: 2. CDR1 and CDR2 (germline): DFQATT, SNEGSKA (reference sequence). The chain couples TRBV20-1 to TRBJ2-5, with 8 bases fitting TRBD2. This TCR was sampled from a girl aged 5-17 years with cystic fibrosis. Material for sequencing was blood. The CDR3 loop is CSYGREETQYF. CDR3 DNA sequence: TGCAGTTACGGGAGGGAAGAGACCCAGTACTTC.